A selection of T cell receptor beta chains follows, all from one sample in a study of blood T cell repertoires in COVID-19. Profiled with immunoSEQ multiplex PCR; TCRdb holds only in-frame clones, not every one. The table has a few hundred thousand clones, 75% to 90% seen once. Sequences were obtained from peripheral blood. These TCRs come from a human donor in a cohort sampled during active COVID-19. CDR3s leave out the opening cysteine and the closing phenylalanine or tryptophan. Each record gives: J gene, V gene, CDR3 length, CDR3 protein.

J: TRBJ2-7
V: TRBV6-2/TRBV6-3
length: 12
CDR3: ASSYPGLLYEQY

J: TRBJ1-1
V: TRBV5-4
length: 13
CDR3: ASSGRGRANTEAF

J: TRBJ1-2
V: TRBV29-1
length: 10
CDR3: SVEIGAEGYT

J: TRBJ1-6
V: TRBV5-5
length: 13
CDR3: ASSLGGTVNSPLH

J: TRBJ1-6
V: TRBV10-1
length: 11
CDR3: ASSESEGLPLH

J: TRBJ1-2
V: TRBV12-3/TRBV12-4
length: 11
CDR3: ASSLTENYGYT

J: TRBJ2-3
V: TRBV5-1
length: 14
CDR3: ASSLGGRGLTDTQY

J: TRBJ2-1
V: TRBV10-1
length: 12
CDR3: ASSLTGPSNEQF

J: TRBJ2-4
V: TRBV5-4
length: 12
CDR3: ASSLGEAKNIQY

J: TRBJ2-7
V: TRBV19
length: 13
CDR3: ASSIASRVPYEQY

J: TRBJ2-1
V: TRBV4-2
length: 13
CDR3: ASSQVERGGTEQF

J: TRBJ2-5
V: TRBV5-1
length: 14
CDR3: ASSLGRPNSGETQY

J: TRBJ2-1
V: TRBV6-5
length: 12
CDR3: ASRLEDTYNEQF

J: TRBJ1-1
V: TRBV7-9
length: 10
CDR3: ASKDSNTEAF

J: TRBJ2-7
V: TRBV14
length: 11
CDR3: ASSPRGTYEQY

J: TRBJ1-2
V: TRBV3-1/TRBV3-2
length: 13
CDR3: ASSQGALGQNGYT

J: TRBJ2-7
V: TRBV4-2
length: 13
CDR3: ASSQVDRVIDEQY

J: TRBJ2-3
V: TRBV19
length: 11
CDR3: ASNRGRTDTQY

J: TRBJ1-6
V: TRBV5-1
length: 12
CDR3: ASSSGTGDSPLH

J: TRBJ1-1
V: TRBV27
length: 12
CDR3: ASNHRGKNTEAF

J: TRBJ2-7
V: TRBV14
length: 13
CDR3: ASSQTLAGSYEQY

J: TRBJ2-7
V: TRBV4-3
length: 12
CDR3: ASSLNRGHYEQY

J: TRBJ2-2
V: TRBV29-1
length: 11
CDR3: SVAFANTGELF

J: TRBJ2-1
V: TRBV6-2/TRBV6-3
length: 13
CDR3: ASSWGGASYNEQF

J: TRBJ1-1
V: TRBV5-1
length: 12
CDR3: ASSTGQGRAEAF